The rows below give T cell receptor beta chains drawn from one sample of a study of shared clonotypes between healthy human individuals. The method was immunoSEQ multiplex PCR; TCRdb's version includes in-frame clones alone and lacks a portion of them. The data hold about 2 million clones, with about 94% observed a single time. The sequencing sample was made of naive CD8+ T cells sorted from blood. These receptors all stem from a young man in good health. CDR3s leave out the opening cysteine and the closing phenylalanine or tryptophan. D genes are given only for firm matches.

TRBV11-2	TRBJ2-5	TRBD1	14	ASSPGQGRQQETQY
TRBV5-4	TRBJ2-2	-	11	ASSFSYTGELF
TRBV25-1	TRBJ2-5	-	12	ASSVDLRMETQY
TRBV9	TRBJ2-2	-	10	ASNPNTGELF
TRBV27	TRBJ1-5	-	12	ASSLVGAVQPQH
TRBV29-1	TRBJ1-2	-	12	SVEEPGKDYGYT
TRBV14	TRBJ2-3	-	13	ASSFTGIGTDTQY
TRBV30	TRBJ2-7	-	10	AWSIDSYEQY
TRBV15	TRBJ2-1	TRBD2	14	ATSRDPEREFNEQF
TRBV4-1	TRBJ1-1	TRBD1	13	ASSQADRGNTEAF
TRBV4-1	TRBJ1-5	-	13	ASSQEPGAAQPQH
TRBV5-1	TRBJ2-3	TRBD2	12	ASSFSTSADTQY
TRBV4-1	TRBJ1-1	-	12	ASSSHEMNTEAF
TRBV9	TRBJ2-1	TRBD2	16	ASSVELAGGSPYNEQF
TRBV6-5	TRBJ2-7	-	12	ASRYRDNPYEQY
TRBV11-2	TRBJ1-1	-	15	ASSLTFQSAMNTEAF
TRBV2	TRBJ2-7	-	10	ASIKDGYEQY
TRBV5-1	TRBJ2-2	-	12	ASSLLPNTGELF
TRBV27	TRBJ2-4	-	14	ASSETGPRTKNIQY
TRBV6-5	TRBJ1-2	-	14	ASSYSTGESLYGYT
TRBV30	TRBJ2-5	TRBD2	14	AWSAGSSGRWETQY
TRBV9	TRBJ2-7	TRBD1	13	ASSVSGTGGTEQY
TRBV14	TRBJ2-3	TRBD2	13	ASSQGGTSADTQY
TRBV4-3	TRBJ2-2	-	15	ASSQDRSTGGAGELF
TRBV11-3	TRBJ2-3	TRBD1	13	ASSADRGSTDTQY
TRBV7-8	TRBJ2-1	TRBD2	16	ASSLGSGGAFLHNEQF
TRBV29-1	TRBJ2-2	-	14	SVEGATVTGTGELF
TRBV6-6	TRBJ1-2	-	12	ASSYGTSDSGYT
TRBV19	TRBJ2-7	-	12	ASSIVLDGDEQY
TRBV27	TRBJ1-2	-	11	ASSFSGVAGYT
TRBV7-6	TRBJ2-2	-	11	ASSQEATGELF
TRBV30	TRBJ1-1	-	12	AWSEVGLNTEAF
TRBV13	TRBJ2-3	-	11	ASSLTVLDTQY
TRBV4-1	TRBJ1-1	-	11	ASTLRVGTEAF
TRBV30	TRBJ2-2	TRBD2	15	AWSVRYVAGDTGELF
TRBV4-3	TRBJ2-5	-	12	ASSQDSGQETQY
TRBV14	TRBJ2-1	TRBD2	13	ASSPGLTTYNEQF
TRBV25-1	TRBJ2-3	-	11	ASSPDLADTQY
TRBV27	TRBJ1-1	-	9	ASSFAGEAF
TRBV19	TRBJ2-1	-	13	ASSSRGWLVNEQF
TRBV28	TRBJ2-2	-	11	ASSLTQAGELF
TRBV14	TRBJ2-7	-	11	ASSQDFGYEQY
TRBV30	TRBJ1-5	TRBD1	12	AWSPGQGGQPQH
TRBV5-4	TRBJ2-7	-	14	ASSLAQKTGWNEQY
TRBV27	TRBJ1-1	TRBD1	14	ASSPWTGEGYTEAF
TRBV4-1	TRBJ2-7	-	13	ASSQSMTREDEQY
TRBV9	TRBJ2-3	TRBD2	12	ASSESGTTDTQY
TRBV27	-	-	12	ASSLSARLNEQY
TRBV9	TRBJ2-1	-	12	ASSVGGENNEQF
TRBV27	TRBJ1-5	-	13	ASSLWAAGRQPQH